This TCR beta chain came from a study of T cell responses to AZD1222 COVID-19 vaccine. This clone was counted only a few times. Measured with immunoSEQ multiplex PCR; TCRdb has only the in-frame clones, and not every one. The table includes about 170,000 clones, approximately 90% detected once. Germline V lookup: CDR1 KGHSH, CDR2 LQKENI. Trimming took off 2 bases at V and 10 bases at J, with 9 bases between the two ends. The CDR3 consists of 13 residues. The sample in question was peripheral blood, obtained 28 days after the second AZD1222 dose. This rearrangement joins TRBV18 to TRBJ1-6; D possibly corresponds to TRBD1 (5 bases). This sequence was found in an adult who received the AZD1222 COVID-19 vaccine. The CDR3 sequence: CASSPNRDSPLHF. The DNA for the CDR3 is TGTGCCAGCTCACCAAATCGGGACTCACCCCTCCACTTT.